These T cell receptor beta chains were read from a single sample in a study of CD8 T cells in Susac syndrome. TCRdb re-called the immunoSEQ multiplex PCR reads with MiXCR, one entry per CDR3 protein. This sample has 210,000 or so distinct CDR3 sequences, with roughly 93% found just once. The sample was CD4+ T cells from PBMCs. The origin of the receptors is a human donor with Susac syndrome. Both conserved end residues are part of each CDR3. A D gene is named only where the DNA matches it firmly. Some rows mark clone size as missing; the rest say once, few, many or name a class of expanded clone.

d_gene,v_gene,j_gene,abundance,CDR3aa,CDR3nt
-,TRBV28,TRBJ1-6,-,CASSRPRVNSPLHF,TGTGCCAGCAGCCGGCCACGGGTTAATTCACCCCTCCACTTT
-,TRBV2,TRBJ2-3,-,CASSDRHSTDTQYF,TGTGCCAGCAGTGATCGACATTCTACAGATACGCAGTATTTT
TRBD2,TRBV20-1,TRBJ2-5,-,CSAREAGLVETQYF,TGCAGTGCTAGAGAGGCCGGACTAGTGGAGACCCAGTACTTC
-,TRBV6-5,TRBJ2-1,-,CASSSDIKKRGNEQFF,TGTGCCAGCAGTTCCGATATCAAAAAGAGGGGAAATGAGCAGTTCTTC
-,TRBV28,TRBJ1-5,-,CASSLSTSTYQPQHF,TGTGCCAGCAGTTTATCGACAAGTACGTATCAGCCCCAGCATTTT
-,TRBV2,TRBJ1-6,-,CASQTGTNSPLHF,TGTGCCAGCCAAACCGGGACCAATTCACCCCTCCACTTT
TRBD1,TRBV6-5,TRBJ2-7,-,CASSSLRTGRYEQYF,TGTGCCAGCAGTAGCCTCCGGACAGGGCGGTACGAGCAGTACTTC
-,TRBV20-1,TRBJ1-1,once,CSAQNREREAFF,TGCAGTGCCCAGAACAGGGAGCGTGAAGCTTTCTTT
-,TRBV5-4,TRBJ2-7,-,CASSTGKIGSYEQYF,TGTGCCAGCAGCACGGGGAAGATAGGGAGCTACGAGCAGTACTTC
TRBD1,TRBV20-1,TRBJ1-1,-,CSASSLERTGSEAFF,TGCAGTGCTAGTAGTTTGGAAAGGACAGGCTCTGAAGCTTTCTTT
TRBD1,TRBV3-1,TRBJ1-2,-,CASSQGGQSIYGYTF,TGTGCCAGCAGCCAAGGGGGACAGTCAATCTATGGCTACACCTTC
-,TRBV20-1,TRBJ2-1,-,CSAGRGNEQFF,TGCAGTGCCGGCCGGGGGAATGAGCAGTTCTTC
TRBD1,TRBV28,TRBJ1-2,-,CASSPHGTGESYGYTF,TGTGCCAGCAGCCCTCACGGCACAGGGGAGAGCTATGGCTACACCTTC
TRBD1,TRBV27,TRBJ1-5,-,CASSSLQGAQPQHF,TGTGCCAGCAGTTCGTTACAGGGGGCCCAGCCCCAGCATTTT
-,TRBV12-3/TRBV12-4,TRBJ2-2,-,CASSLTTTGELFF,TGTGCCAGCAGTTTGACAACAACCGGGGAGCTGTTTTTT
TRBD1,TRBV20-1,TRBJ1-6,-,CSATRDRVNSPLHF,TGCAGTGCTACCCGGGACAGGGTCAATTCACCCCTCCACTTT
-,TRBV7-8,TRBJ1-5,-,CASSLAPIRGSNQPQHF,TGTGCCAGCAGCTTAGCCCCAATACGGGGAAGCAATCAGCCCCAGCATTTT
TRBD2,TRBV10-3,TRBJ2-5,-,CAIRGSGGYQETQYF,TGTGCCATCAGGGGGAGCGGGGGGTACCAAGAGACCCAGTACTTC
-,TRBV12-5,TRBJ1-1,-,CASGLVGGVPTEAFF,TGTGCTAGTGGTTTGGTTGGAGGGGTTCCCACTGAAGCTTTCTTT
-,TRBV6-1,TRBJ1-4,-,CARVPGPSWINSIF,TGTGCCAGGGTCCCGGGACCTTCTTGGATAAACTCGATTTTT
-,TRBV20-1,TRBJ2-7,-,CSARIQPYREQYF,TGCAGTGCTAGAATCCAACCCTACCGCGAGCAGTACTTC
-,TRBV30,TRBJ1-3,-,CAWRETFGNTIYF,TGTGCCTGGAGGGAGACATTTGGAAACACCATATATTTT
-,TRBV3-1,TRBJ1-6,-,CASSQGSPLHF,TGTGCCAGCAGCCAAGGTTCACCCCTCCACTTT
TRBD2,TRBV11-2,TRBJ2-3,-,CASSLSSGATDTQYF,TGTGCCAGCAGCTTGTCTAGCGGGGCCACAGATACGCAGTATTTT
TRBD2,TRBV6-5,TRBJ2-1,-,CASSKGLAGDNEQFF,TGTGCCAGCAGTAAGGGACTAGCGGGGGACAATGAGCAGTTCTTC
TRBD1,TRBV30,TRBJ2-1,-,CAWSVQGVSSYNEQFF,TGTGCCTGGAGTGTACAGGGGGTCAGCTCCTACAATGAGCAGTTCTTC
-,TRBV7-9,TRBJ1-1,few,CASSLQENTEAFF,TGTGCCAGCAGCCTTCAGGAGAACACTGAAGCTTTCTTT
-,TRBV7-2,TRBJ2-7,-,CASSLGTSSVYEQYF,TGTGCCAGCAGCTTAGGAACGTCTAGCGTCTACGAGCAGTACTTC
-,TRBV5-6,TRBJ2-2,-,CASSHPLVRGGELFF,TGTGCCAGCAGCCATCCACTAGTGAGAGGCGGGGAGCTGTTTTTT
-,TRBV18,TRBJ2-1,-,CASSPRDLNNEQFF,TGTGCCAGCTCACCGCGGGACTTAAACAATGAGCAGTTCTTC
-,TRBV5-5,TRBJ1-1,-,CASTPGEHTEAFF,TGTGCCAGCACCCCCGGTGAACACACTGAAGCTTTCTTT
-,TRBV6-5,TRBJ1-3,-,CASTRGLGNTIYF,TGTGCCAGCACCCGCGGGCTTGGAAACACCATATATTTT
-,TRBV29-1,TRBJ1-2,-,CSVEDYGYTF,TGCAGCGTTGAGGACTATGGCTACACCTTC
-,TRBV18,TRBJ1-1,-,CASSLKAWTAGYMAEAFF,TGTGCCAGCTCACTCAAAGCGTGGACGGCAGGGTATATGGCTGAAGCTTTCTTT
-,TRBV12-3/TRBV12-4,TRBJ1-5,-,CASTRPGNSNQPQHF,TGTGCCAGCACCCGCCCGGGGAATAGCAATCAGCCCCAGCATTTT
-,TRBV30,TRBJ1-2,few,CAWSVQHGYTF,TGTGCCTGGAGTGTACAGCATGGCTACACCTTC
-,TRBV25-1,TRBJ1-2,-,CASSESGRDYGYTF,TGTGCCAGCAGTGAATCAGGGAGGGACTATGGCTACACCTTC
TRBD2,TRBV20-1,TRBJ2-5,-,CSARELAKETQYF,TGCAGTGCTAGAGAACTAGCGAAGGAGACCCAGTACTTC
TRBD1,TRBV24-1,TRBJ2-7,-,CATPVRRTGESYEQYF,TGTGCCACCCCTGTAAGGCGGACAGGGGAATCCTACGAGCAGTACTTC
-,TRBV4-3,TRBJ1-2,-,CASSQEGGANYGYTF,TGCGCCAGCAGCCAAGAAGGGGGGGCGAACTATGGCTACACCTTC
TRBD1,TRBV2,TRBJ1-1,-,CASSLRDRVDTEAFF,TGTGCCAGCAGTCTTCGGGACAGGGTGGACACTGAAGCTTTCTTT
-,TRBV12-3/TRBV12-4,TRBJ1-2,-,CASSSRTEVYGYTF,TGTGCCAGCAGTTCTAGGACAGAAGTCTATGGCTACACCTTC
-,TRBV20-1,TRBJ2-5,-,CSARDARVEETQYF,TGCAGTGCTAGAGACGCTCGGGTGGAAGAGACCCAGTACTTC
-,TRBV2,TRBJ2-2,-,CASSPRPGPTGELFF,TGTGCCAGCAGTCCCCGACCTGGGCCCACCGGGGAGCTGTTTTTT
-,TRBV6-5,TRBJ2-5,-,CASSPHPQRETQYF,TGTGCCAGCAGCCCACACCCGCAAAGAGAGACCCAGTACTTC
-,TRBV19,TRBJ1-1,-,CASSRQRYEAFF,TGTGCCAGTAGTCGCCAAAGGTACGAAGCTTTCTTT
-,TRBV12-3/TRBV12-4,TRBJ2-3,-,CASSFGSSTDTQYF,TGTGCCAGCAGTTTCGGCAGCTCCACAGATACGCAGTATTTT
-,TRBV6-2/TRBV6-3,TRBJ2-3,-,CASSLLGDTQYF,TGTGCCAGCAGCCTTTTGGGAGATACGCAGTATTTT
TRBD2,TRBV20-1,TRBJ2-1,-,CSAVWLAGDFEQFF,TGCAGTGCCGTGTGGCTAGCGGGGGACTTTGAGCAGTTCTTC
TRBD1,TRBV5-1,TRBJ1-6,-,CASSDGTDSPLHF,TGCGCCAGCAGCGACGGGACAGATTCACCCCTCCACTTT
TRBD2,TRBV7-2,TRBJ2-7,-,CASSRGGDYEQYF,TGTGCCAGCAGCCGGGGAGGGGACTACGAGCAGTACTTC
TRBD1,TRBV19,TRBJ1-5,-,CASISDRESNQPQHF,TGTGCCAGTATCTCGGACAGGGAGAGCAATCAGCCCCAGCATTTT
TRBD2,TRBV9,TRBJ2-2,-,CASRQGTSGGAGGELFF,TGTGCCAGCAGGCAGGGGACTAGCGGGGGGGCTGGCGGGGAGCTGTTTTTT
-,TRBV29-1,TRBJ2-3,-,CSVETQGPSTDTQYF,TGCAGCGTTGAAACCCAGGGGCCTAGCACAGATACGCAGTATTTT
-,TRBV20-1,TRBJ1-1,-,CSAPPTGTGRVLF,TGCAGTGCTCCACCGACCGGGACGGGGAGAGTCCTCTTT